This TCR beta chain originates from a study of blood T cell repertoires in COVID-19. About the research overall: Acute-phase and convalescent COVID-19 samples originated in the United States, Italy and Spain.

Using immunoSEQ multiplex PCR, the repertoire was profiled, and TCRdb retains in-frame clones only, with some absent. The data contain roughly 260,000 clones, more than 85% of them singletons. Germline V lookup: CDR1 SQVTM, CDR2 ANQGSEA. V lost 6 bases, J lost 2 bases, and 19 bases lay in between. The length of the CDR3 is 15 residues. The rearrangement links TRBV29-1 to TRBJ1-2; possible D gene TRBD1, 6 bases. The specimen sequenced was peripheral blood. This TCR derives from a person between 18 and 30 years old with COVID-19, enrolled during active disease. The CDR3: CSVRLSGGGNYGYTF. CDR3 sequence (DNA): TGCAGCGTGCGACTTTCGGGAGGGGGGAACTATGGCTACACCTTC.